This T cell receptor (beta chain) is drawn from a study of T cell changes during pregnancy in multiple sclerosis. Data came from immunoSEQ multiplex PCR; TCRdb stores just in-frame clones and leaves some out. Here the sample spans some 51,000 clones, 90% to 95% being singletons. Germline V lookup: CDR1 SGHTA, CDR2 FQGNSA. This CDR3 spans 19 amino acids. The V segment lost 3 bases and the J segment 6 bases; nucleotides outside the gene matches: 16. The receptor comes from a female donor with multiple sclerosis, enrolled in a pregnancy study. The chain recombines TRBV7-2 with TRBJ2-2, with 10 bases identical to TRBD2. Sequenced here: CD8+ T cells from peripheral blood mononuclear cells, sampled in the first trimester of pregnancy. The CDR3 DNA follows: TGTGCCAGCAGCTTCTCCTCACGTTCAGCGGGGGGGCCCGCCGGGGAGCTGTTTTTT. Protein: CASSFSSRSAGGPAGELFF.